Listed below are T cell receptor beta chains from one sample, sequenced in a study of shared clonotypes between healthy human individuals. Measured with immunoSEQ multiplex PCR; TCRdb has only the in-frame clones, and not every one. The sample contains a few million clones, approximately 92% of which appear only once. Material: naive CD8+ T cells from PBMCs. The receptors stem from a man between 18 and 35 years old in good health. Some clones in this sample may be carry-over from other donors' samples. CDR3s include the opening cysteine and the closing phenylalanine or tryptophan. A D gene is named only where the DNA matches it firmly.

v_call	j_call	d_call	cdr3_aa	cdr3_nt
TRBV5-4	TRBJ2-5	-	CASSFDRDPQYF	TGTGCCAGCAGCTTCGATCGGGACCCCCAGTACTTC
TRBV5-6	TRBJ2-7	-	CASSLAATRGTYEQYF	TGTGCCAGCAGCTTGGCAGCTACCCGGGGGACCTACGAGCAGTACTTC
TRBV2	TRBJ2-7	-	CASSAGEQYF	TGTGCCAGCAGCGCGGGGGAGCAGTACTTC
TRBV9	TRBJ2-1	TRBD2	CASSRGLAGGNEQFF	TGTGCCAGCAGCAGGGGACTAGCGGGAGGCAATGAGCAGTTCTTC
TRBV30	TRBJ1-2	-	CASHVGDGANYGYTF	TGTGCCTCTCACGTCGGGGACGGAGCTAACTATGGCTACACCTTC
TRBV13	TRBJ1-1	-	CASSDQGQGGTEAFF	TGTGCCAGCAGCGACCAGGGGCAGGGAGGCACTGAAGCTTTCTTT
TRBV15	TRBJ2-7	-	CATSHGAPSSVLFSYEQYF	TGTGCCACCAGCCATGGAGCCCCCTCTAGCGTACTATTCTCCTACGAGCAGTACTTC
TRBV7-8	TRBJ2-3	TRBD1	CASSFPTGDRATDTQYF	TGTGCCAGCAGCTTCCCTACCGGGGACAGGGCCACAGATACGCAGTATTTT
TRBV27	TRBJ2-5	-	CASSLGTLGGETQYF	TGTGCCAGCAGTTTAGGGACATTGGGTGGGGAGACCCAGTACTTC
TRBV25-1	TRBJ1-1	-	CASSTEWTEAFF	TGTGCCAGCAGTACTGAATGGACTGAAGCTTTCTTT
TRBV27	TRBJ2-2	-	CASSLSLGNTGELFF	TGTGCCAGCAGTTTATCCTTGGGAAACACCGGGGAGCTGTTTTTT
TRBV4-1	TRBJ2-2	-	CASSQVPSGSTGELFF	TGCGCCAGCAGCCAAGTACCATCCGGGAGCACCGGGGAGCTGTTTTTT
TRBV7-9	TRBJ2-5	-	CASSPRTVESVTQYF	TGTGCCAGCAGCCCGCGTACCGTGGAGTCAGTGACCCAGTACTTC
TRBV9	TRBJ2-7	-	CASSVGPGVQGYEQYF	TGTGCCAGCAGCGTAGGTCCAGGAGTTCAGGGCTACGAGCAGTACTTC
TRBV19	TRBJ1-5	-	CASEDIGYSNQPQHF	TGTGCCAGTGAGGACATTGGATATAGCAATCAGCCCCAGCATTTT
TRBV11-2	TRBJ2-7	-	CASSSSRARGYEQYF	TGTGCCAGCAGCTCCTCGCGGGCCAGGGGCTACGAGCAGTACTTC